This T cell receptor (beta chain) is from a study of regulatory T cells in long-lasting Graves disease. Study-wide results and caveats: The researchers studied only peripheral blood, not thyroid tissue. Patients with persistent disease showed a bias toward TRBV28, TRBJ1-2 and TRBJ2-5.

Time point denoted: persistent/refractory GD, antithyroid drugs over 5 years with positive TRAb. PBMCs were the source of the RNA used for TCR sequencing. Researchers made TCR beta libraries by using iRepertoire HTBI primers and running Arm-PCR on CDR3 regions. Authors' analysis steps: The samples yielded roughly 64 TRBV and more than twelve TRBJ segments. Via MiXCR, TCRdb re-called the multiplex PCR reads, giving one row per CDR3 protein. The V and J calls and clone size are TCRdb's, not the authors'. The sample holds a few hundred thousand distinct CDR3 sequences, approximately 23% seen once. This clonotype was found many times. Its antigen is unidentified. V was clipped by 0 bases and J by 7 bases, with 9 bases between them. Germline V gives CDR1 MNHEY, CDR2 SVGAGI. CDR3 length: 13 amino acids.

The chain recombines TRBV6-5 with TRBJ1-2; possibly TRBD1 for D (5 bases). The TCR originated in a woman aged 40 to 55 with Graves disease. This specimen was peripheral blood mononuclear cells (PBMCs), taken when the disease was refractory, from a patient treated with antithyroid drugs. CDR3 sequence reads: CASSYSDTGGYTF. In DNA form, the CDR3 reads TGTGCCAGCAGTTACTCGGACACCGGTGGCTACACCTTC.